This TCR beta chain appears in the sequencing data of a study of T cells expressing NK-cell markers. On the study more broadly: Sequencing of TCR beta repertoires drew on sorted CD3+CD56+NKG2C+, CD3+CD56+NKG2C- and CD3+CD56-NKG2C+ T cells.

With the 5' RACE reads reprocessed, TCRdb shows one record per CDR3 protein and no DNA. The sample holds roughly 390,000 distinct CDR3 sequences. Germline assignment: CDR1 DFQATT and CDR2 SNEGSKA (reference sequence). This CDR3 contains 15 residues. On this clonotype: Its antigen remains unknown.

Study observations and caveats: These clonotypes, the leaders elsewhere, also led the CD3+CD56-NKG2C+ fraction in several donors.

Sequenced material: blood T cells: a sorted CD56 or NKG2C T cell subset, CD4+ or CD8+ T cells, or bulk PBMC T cells (not recorded which). The origin of this receptor is a man between 18 and 69 years old in good health. This sequence joins TRBV20-1 and TRBJ2-2; the TCRdb D gene call, TRBD2, has no DNA to confirm it. The chain's CDR3 is CSARVSGGNTGELFF.